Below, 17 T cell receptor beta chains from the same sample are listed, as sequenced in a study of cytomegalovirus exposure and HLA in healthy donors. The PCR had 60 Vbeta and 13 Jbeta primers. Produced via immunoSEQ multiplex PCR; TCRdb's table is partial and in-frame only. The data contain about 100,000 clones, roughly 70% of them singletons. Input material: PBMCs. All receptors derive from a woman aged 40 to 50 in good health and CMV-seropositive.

In DNA form, the CDR3 reads TGTGCCAGCAGTGTAGCAGGGGGCGCTTTCCACGAGCAGTACTTC. It specifies CASSVAGGAFHEQYF. The rearrangement joins TRBV25-1 to TRBJ2-7, with TRBD1 matching 8 bases. V lost 4 bases, J lost 5 bases, and 10 bases stayed unmatched. Germline CDR1 is MGHDK and CDR2 is SYGVNS. The CDR3 has 15 residues.

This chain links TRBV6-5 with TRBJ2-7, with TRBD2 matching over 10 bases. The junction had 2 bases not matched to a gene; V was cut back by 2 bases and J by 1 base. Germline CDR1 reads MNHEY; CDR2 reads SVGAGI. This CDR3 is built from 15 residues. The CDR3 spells CASSYIAGGSYEQYF. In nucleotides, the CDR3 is TGTGCCAGCAGTTACATAGCGGGGGGTTCCTACGAGCAGTACTTC.

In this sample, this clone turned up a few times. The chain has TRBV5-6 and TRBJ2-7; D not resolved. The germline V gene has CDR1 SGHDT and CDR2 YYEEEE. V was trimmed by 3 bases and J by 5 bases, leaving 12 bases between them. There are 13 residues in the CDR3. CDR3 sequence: CASSSISSDEQYF. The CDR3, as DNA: TGTGCCAGCAGCTCTATATCTTCGGACGAGCAGTACTTC.

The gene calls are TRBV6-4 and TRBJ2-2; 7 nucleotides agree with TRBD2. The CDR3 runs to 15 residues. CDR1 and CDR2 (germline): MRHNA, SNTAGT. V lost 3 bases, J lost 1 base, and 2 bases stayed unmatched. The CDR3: CASSEASGNTGELFF. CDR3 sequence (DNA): TGTGCCAGCAGTGAGGCTAGCGGGAACACCGGGGAGCTGTTTTTT.

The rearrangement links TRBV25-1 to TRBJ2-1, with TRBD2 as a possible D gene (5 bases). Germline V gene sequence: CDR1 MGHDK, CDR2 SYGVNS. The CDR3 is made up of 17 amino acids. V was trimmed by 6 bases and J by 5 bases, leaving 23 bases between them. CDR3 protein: CASSVNIYSGRHNEQFF. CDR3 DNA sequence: TGTGCCAGCAGCGTGAATATCTACAGCGGAAGACACAATGAGCAGTTCTTC.

The CDR3, as DNA: TGTGCCAGCAGTGAAAGCAGGGGGCTCGTGCAGTACTTC. As protein: CASSESRGLVQYF. The chain employs TRBV6-1 and TRBJ2-7; 8 positions match TRBD1. Germline-derived CDR1 and CDR2 are MNHNS and SASEGT. The V segment lost 2 bases and the J segment 9 bases; nucleotides outside the gene matches: 6. The CDR3 length is 13 residues.

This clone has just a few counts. The CDR3 is CASSSRDRVNGYTF. The DNA for the CDR3 is TGTGCCAGCAGCTCCAGGGACAGGGTTAATGGCTACACCTTC. This sequence joins TRBV7-2 and TRBJ1-2; 9 bases are a match to TRBD1. CDR1 SGHTA and CDR2 FQGNSA come from the germline V gene. J was trimmed by 6 bases and V by 4 bases; bases with no gene match: 6. This CDR3 contains 14 residues.

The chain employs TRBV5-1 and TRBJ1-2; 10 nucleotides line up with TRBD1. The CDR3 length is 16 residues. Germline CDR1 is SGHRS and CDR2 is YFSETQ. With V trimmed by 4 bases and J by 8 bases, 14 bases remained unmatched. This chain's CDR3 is CASSPPETGGKTGYTF. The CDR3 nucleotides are TGCGCCAGCAGCCCGCCTGAGACAGGGGGCAAGACGGGCTACACCTTC.

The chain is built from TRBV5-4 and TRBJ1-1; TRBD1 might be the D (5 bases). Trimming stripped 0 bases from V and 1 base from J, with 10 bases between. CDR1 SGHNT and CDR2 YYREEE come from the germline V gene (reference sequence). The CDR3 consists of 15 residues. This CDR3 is CASSLAMGGNTEAFF. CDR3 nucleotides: TGTGCCAGCAGCTTGGCGATGGGGGGGAACACTGAAGCTTTCTTT.

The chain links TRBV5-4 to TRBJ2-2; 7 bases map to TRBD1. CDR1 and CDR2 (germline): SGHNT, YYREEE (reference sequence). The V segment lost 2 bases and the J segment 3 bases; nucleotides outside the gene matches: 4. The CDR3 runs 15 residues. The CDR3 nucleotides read TGTGCCAGCAGCTTCCGGGACAGACACACCGGGGAGCTGTTTTTT. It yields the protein CASSFRDRHTGELFF.

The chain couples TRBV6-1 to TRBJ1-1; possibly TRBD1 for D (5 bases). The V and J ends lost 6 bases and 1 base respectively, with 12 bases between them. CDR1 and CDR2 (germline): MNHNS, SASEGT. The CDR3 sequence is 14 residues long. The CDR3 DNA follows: TGTGCCAGCAGACTCAGGGAGGCGAACACTGAAGCTTTCTTT. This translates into CASRLREANTEAFF.

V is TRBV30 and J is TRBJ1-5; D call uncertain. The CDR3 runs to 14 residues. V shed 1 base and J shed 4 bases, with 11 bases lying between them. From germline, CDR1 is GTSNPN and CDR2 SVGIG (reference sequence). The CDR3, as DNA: TGTGCCTGGAGTGGTCGGGAAGCGAATCAGCCCCAGCATTTT. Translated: CAWSGREANQPQHF.

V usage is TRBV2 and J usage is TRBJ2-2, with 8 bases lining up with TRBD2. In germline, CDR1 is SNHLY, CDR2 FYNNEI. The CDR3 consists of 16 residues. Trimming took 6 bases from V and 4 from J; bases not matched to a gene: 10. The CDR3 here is CASRLRAGAVTGELFF. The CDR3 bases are TGTGCCAGCAGACTTAGAGCGGGGGCGGTCACCGGGGAGCTGTTTTTT.

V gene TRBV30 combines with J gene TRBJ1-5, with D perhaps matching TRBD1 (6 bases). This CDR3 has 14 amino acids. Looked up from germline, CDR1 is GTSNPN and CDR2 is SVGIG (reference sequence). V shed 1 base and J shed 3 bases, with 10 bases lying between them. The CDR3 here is CAWSAGQFNQPQHF. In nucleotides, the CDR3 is TGTGCCTGGAGTGCCGGACAGTTCAATCAGCCCCAGCATTTT.

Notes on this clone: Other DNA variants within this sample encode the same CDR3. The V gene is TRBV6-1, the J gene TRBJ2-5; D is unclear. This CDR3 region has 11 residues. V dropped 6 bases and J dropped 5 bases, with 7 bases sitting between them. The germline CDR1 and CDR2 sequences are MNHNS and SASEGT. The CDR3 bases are TGTGCCAGCAGGACGGGTGAGACCCAGTACTTC. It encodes CASRTGETQYF.

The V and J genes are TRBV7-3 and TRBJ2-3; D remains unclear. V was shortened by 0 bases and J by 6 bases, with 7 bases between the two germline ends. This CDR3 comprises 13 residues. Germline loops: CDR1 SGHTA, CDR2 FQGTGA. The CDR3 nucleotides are TGTGCCAGCAGCTTAACCCAGTCCGATACGCAGTATTTT. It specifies CASSLTQSDTQYF.

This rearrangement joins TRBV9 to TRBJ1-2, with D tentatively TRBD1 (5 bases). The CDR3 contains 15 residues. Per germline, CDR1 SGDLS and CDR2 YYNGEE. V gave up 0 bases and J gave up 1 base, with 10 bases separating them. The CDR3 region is CASSVAARVNYGYTF. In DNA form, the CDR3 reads TGTGCCAGCAGCGTAGCTGCCAGGGTTAACTATGGCTACACCTTC.